This T cell receptor (beta chain) was identified during a study of OX40 agonist ivuxolimab in advanced cancers. The CDR3 extends over 14 amino acids. Trimming shortened V by 1 base and J by 4 bases, and 10 bases separated the two germline ends. In germline, CDR1 is LNHDA, CDR2 SQIVND (reference sequence). Some clones are missing from TCRdb's copy, which holds only in-frame ones; the method was immunoSEQ multiplex PCR. The sample shows about 16,000 clones, approximately 86% of them seen only once. The chain recombines TRBV19 with TRBJ1-2; the D is unclear. This TCR was sampled from an adult with an advanced solid tumor such as melanoma, head and neck, liver or kidney cancer. This specimen was CD4+ or CD8+ T cells sorted from blood, taken in a trial of the OX40 agonist ivuxolimab. Written as DNA, the CDR3 is TGTGCCAGTAGTATAGTTGAGGGAAGCTATGGCTACACCTTC. It yields the protein CASSIVEGSYGYTF.